Shown below are 6 T cell receptor beta chains from a single sample sequenced in a study of blood T cell repertoires in COVID-19 (TCRdb year 2020). To prepare the library, the immunoSEQ multiplex PCR assay was applied. As stored in TCRdb, this immuneACCESS dataset retains in-frame rearrangements with V and J assigned. A fraction of the clones does not appear; measured against another copy, unresolved V genes explain less than half of the discrepancy, and the remainder lacks a known reason. For this sample there are approximately 140,000 clones; approximately 86% appear just once. The ten largest clonotypes hold about 2.3% of the sample. The sample taken for sequencing was PBMCs or T cells enriched from blood (not recorded which). These receptors originate from a woman between 50 and 59 years old who had recovered from COVID-19.

The chain joins TRBV7-8 to TRBJ2-7; D is possibly TRBD1 (6 bases). Germline loops: CDR1 SGHVS, CDR2 FQNEAQ. The CDR3 covers 15 residues. Trimming pared 2 bases from V and 3 bases from J, leaving 14 bases between. CDR3 amino acids: CASSLPSGEGYEQYF. The CDR3 nucleotides read TGTGCCAGCAGCTTACCCTCAGGGGAAGGCTACGAGCAGTACTTC.

V and J are TRBV7-9 and TRBJ2-3; TRBD2 is a possible D gene (6 bases). Germline-derived CDR1 and CDR2 are SEHNR and FQNEAQ (reference sequence). The germline V and J ends were trimmed by 5 bases and 6 bases, with 15 bases remaining between them. The CDR3 consists of 14 residues. The CDR3 is CASSRDGGTDTQYF. Here the CDR3 DNA reads TGTGCCAGCAGCCGGGACGGGGGAACGGATACGCAGTATTTT.

The chain joins TRBV10-3 to TRBJ1-1, with TRBD1 as a possible D gene (6 bases). Germline V lookup: CDR1 ENHRY, CDR2 SYGVKD. The CDR3 sequence is 15 residues long. V lost 7 bases, J lost 1 base, and 16 bases lay in between. The DNA for the CDR3 is TGTGCCATCACCCAGCGGGGGGGGGCGAACACTGAAGCTTTCTTT. Translated, it gives CAITQRGGANTEAFF.

The chain links TRBV5-1 to TRBJ2-1; 10 bases are a match to TRBD1. The CDR3 spans 15 residues. The V gene's germline CDR1 is SGHRS and CDR2 YFSETQ. V lost 5 bases, J lost 4 bases, and 6 bases stayed unmatched. This CDR3 reads CASRVGTGDYNEQFF. CDR3 sequence (DNA): TGCGCCAGCAGGGTGGGGACAGGGGATTACAATGAGCAGTTCTTC.

The chain is built from TRBV9 and TRBJ2-5; 7 bases agree with TRBD1. J gave up 2 bases and V 3 bases, and 13 bases lay outside the gene matches. Germline-derived CDR1 and CDR2 are SGDLS and YYNGEE. This CDR3 comprises 17 residues. The CDR3 DNA reads TGTGCCAGCAGCGAGGGGGCTAGAGGTGGGTCTCAAGAGACCCAGTACTTC. Amino acids: CASSEGARGGSQETQYF.

The chain employs TRBV2 and TRBJ2-2, with D perhaps matching TRBD2 (6 bases). V lost 5 bases and J 2 bases, leaving 15 bases between the germline ends. The germline gives CDR1 SNHLY, CDR2 FYNNEI. The CDR3 consists of 16 residues. The CDR3 spells CASSPLVGLNTGELFF. DNA for the CDR3: TGTGCCAGCAGTCCCCTGGTCGGACTAAACACCGGGGAGCTGTTTTTT. Supplemented by reference TRBV2 and TRBJ2-2, the full variable domain reads EPEVTQTPSHQVTQMGQEVILRCVPISNHLYFYWYRQILGQKVEFLVSFYNNEISEKSEIFDDQFSVERPDGSNFTLKIRSTKLEDSAMYFCASSPLVGLNTGELFFGEGSRLTVL.